The 12 T cell receptor beta chains below all came from one sample that was sequenced in a study of beta chain features in type 1 diabetes. Whole-study findings and limits: Type 1 diabetes patients showed a moderate but significant shortening of TCRB CDR3s in all four CD4+ subsets.

The sequenced template was cDNA made from the entire isolated RNA. Here immunoSEQ multiplex PCR was the method, and the copy in TCRdb shows in-frame clones only, minus some. Of a few hundred thousand clones in the sample, over 9% are singletons; the top ten hold about 0.64%. No antigen has been assigned to these receptors. Sequencing was performed on central memory CD4+ T cells from blood. These receptors were taken from a man younger than 45 with type 1 diabetes.

The sample holds a few counts of this clone. This rearrangement joins TRBV5-1 to TRBJ2-3; TRBD2 matches at 10 bases. J gave up 2 bases and V 5 bases, and 8 bases lay outside the gene matches. CDR1 is SGHRS, CDR2 YFSETQ, per germline. The CDR3 runs 16 residues. In DNA, the CDR3 is TGCGCCAGCAGTTTGTTAGGACTAGCGGACACAGATACGCAGTATTTT. Protein: CASSLLGLADTDTQYF.

In its sample, this clone was seen a few times. V gene TRBV5-1 combines with J gene TRBJ2-5, with TRBD1 matching over 10 bases. Germline V gene sequence: CDR1 SGHRS, CDR2 YFSETQ. V gave up 0 bases and J gave up 5 bases; unmatched junction bases: 7. The CDR3 spans 16 residues. Written as DNA, the CDR3 is TGCGCCAGCAGCTTGGCGGGGACAGGGGCGAGGGAGACCCAGTACTTC. Translated, it gives CASSLAGTGARETQYF.

V gene TRBV5-1 combines with J gene TRBJ2-4; 9 bases match TRBD1. The trim removed 0 bases at V and 9 bases at J, leaving 7 bases unmatched. Germline V CDR1 and CDR2: SGHRS, YFSETQ. The CDR3 extends over 15 amino acids. The DNA for the CDR3 is TGCGCCAGCAGCTTGGGGGACAGGGACGAGGGCATTCAGTACTTC. Translated: CASSLGDRDEGIQYF.

This clone appeared a few times. This chain joins TRBV28 and TRBJ2-7; TRBD2 aligns across 9 bases. The V gene's germline CDR1 is MDHEN and CDR2 SYDVKM. Losses at the gene ends were 4 bases for V and 2 bases for J; bases not matched to a gene: 9. This CDR3 spans 16 amino acids. The CDR3: CASSSVAGGITYEQYF. For the CDR3, the DNA is TGTGCCAGCAGTTCAGTGGCGGGAGGGATTACCTACGAGCAGTACTTC. The full variable domain, rest sourced from reference TRBV28 and TRBJ2-7, is DVKVTQSSRYLVKRTGEKVFLECVQDMDHENMFWYRQDPGLGLRLIYFSYDVKMKEKGDIPEGYSVSREKKERFSLILESASTNQTSMYLCASSSVAGGITYEQYFGPGTRLTVT.

The chain uses TRBV5-8 and TRBJ2-7; no definite D call. The CDR3 loop spans 13 amino acids. The germline gives CDR1 SGHTS, CDR2 YDEGEE. V shed 1 base and J shed 5 bases, with 10 bases lying between them. CDR3 sequence reads: CASSLPGQDEQYF. CDR3 sequence (DNA): TGTGCCAGCAGCTTGCCGGGCCAGGACGAGCAGTACTTC.

The chain has TRBV19 and TRBJ1-2; D unclear. Between the trimmed V and J ends, which lost 5 bases and 3 bases, there was a span of 7 bases. The CDR3 sequence is 12 residues long. Germline V CDR1 and CDR2: LNHDA, SQIVND (reference sequence). The CDR3 DNA reads TGTGCCAGTAGTCAGATATACTATGGCTACACCTTC. This sequence encodes CASSQIYYGYTF.

The chain combines TRBV10-3 with TRBJ2-3; TRBD1 agrees at 7 bases. The V gene end was trimmed by 5 bases and the J gene end by 0 bases; junction bases not matched to a gene: 5. Germline V gene data show CDR1 as ENHRY and CDR2 as SYGVKD. The CDR3 runs to 15 residues. The CDR3 DNA follows: TGTGCCATCAGTTCTTCGACAGGGAGCACAGATACGCAGTATTTT. Encoded protein: CAISSSTGSTDTQYF.

The CDR3 is CASSFQDGLTYEQYF. The CDR3 DNA reads TGTGCCAGCAGCTTCCAAGACGGACTCACCTACGAGCAGTACTTC. This chain links TRBV7-9 with TRBJ2-7; tentative D call: TRBD2 (5 bases). From germline, CDR1 is SEHNR and CDR2 FQNEAQ (reference sequence). CDR3 length: 15 residues. V was pared by 3 bases and J by 2 bases, with 14 bases between.

DNA of the CDR3: TGTGCCAGCAGCGTGCAGGGGACTGGCTACACCTTC. Translating it yields CASSVQGTGYTF. The rearrangement links TRBV7-2 to TRBJ1-2; possible D gene TRBD1, 6 bases. V was shortened by 5 bases and J by 7 bases, with 11 bases between the two germline ends. From germline, CDR1 is SGHTA and CDR2 FQGNSA. The CDR3 spans 12 residues.

The V and J genes are TRBV6-5 and TRBJ2-1; a weak D match, TRBD1 (6 bases). From germline, CDR1 is MNHEY and CDR2 SVGAGI. The CDR3 loop spans 13 amino acids. Deletions cut 5 bases from V and 11 bases from J, with 16 bases between. CDR3 coding DNA: TGTGCCAGCAGTGACCGGGACAAGGGAAAGCAGTTCTTC. Amino acid sequence: CASSDRDKGKQFF.

This clone occurred a few times. CDR3 bases: TGTGCCAGCTCACCTTCACGCGGAGAGGCCTACGAGCAGTACTTC. It translates to CASSPSRGEAYEQYF. This chain links TRBV18 with TRBJ2-7; unclear D gene. Germline lookup yields CDR1 KGHSH and CDR2 LQKENI. V gave up 3 bases and J gave up 2 bases, with 14 bases separating them. The CDR3 consists of 15 residues.

The chain joins TRBV15 to TRBJ2-7; TRBD1 is a possible D gene (6 bases). The CDR3 has 14 residues. Germline lookup yields CDR1 LNHNV and CDR2 YYDKDF (reference sequence). V lost 1 base to trimming and J lost 4 bases, with 11 bases between them. CDR3 DNA: TGTGCCACCAGCAGAGGAGCCGGGACATACGAGCAGTACTTC. Its translation is CATSRGAGTYEQYF.